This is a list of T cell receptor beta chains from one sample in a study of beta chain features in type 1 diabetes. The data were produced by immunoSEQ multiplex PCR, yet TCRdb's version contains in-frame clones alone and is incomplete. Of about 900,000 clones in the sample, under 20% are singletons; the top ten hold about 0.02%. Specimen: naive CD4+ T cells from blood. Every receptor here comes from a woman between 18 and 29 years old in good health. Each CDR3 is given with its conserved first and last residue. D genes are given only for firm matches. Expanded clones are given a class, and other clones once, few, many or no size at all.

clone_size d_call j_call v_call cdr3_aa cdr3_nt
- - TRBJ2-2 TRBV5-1 CASSLAPGMNTGELFF TGCGCCAGCAGCTTGGCGCCGGGGATGAACACCGGGGAGCTGTTTTTT
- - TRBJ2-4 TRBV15 CATSPRLGKNIQYF TGTGCCACCAGCCCGAGGTTGGGCAAAAACATTCAGTACTTC
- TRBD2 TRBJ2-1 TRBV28 CASSSPWLADDNEQFF TGTGCCAGCAGTAGCCCCTGGCTAGCGGATGACAATGAGCAGTTCTTC
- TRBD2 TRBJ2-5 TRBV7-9 CASSLAGGSMRTQYF TGTGCCAGCAGCTTAGCCGGCGGGAGCATGCGGACCCAGTACTTC
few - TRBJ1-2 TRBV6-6 CASSYSISGSYGYTF TGTGCCAGCAGTTACTCGATCTCCGGGAGTTATGGCTACACCTTC
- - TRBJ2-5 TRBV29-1 CSVESQGETQYF TGCAGCGTTGAAAGTCAGGGTGAGACCCAGTACTTC
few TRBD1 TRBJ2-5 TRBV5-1 CASSLEGQSAETQYF TGCGCCAGCAGCTTGGAGGGACAGTCCGCGGAGACCCAGTACTTC
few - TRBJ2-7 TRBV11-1 CASSPLRNEQYF TGTGCCAGCAGCCCCCTAAGGAACGAGCAGTACTTC
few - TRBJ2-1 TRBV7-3 CASSPFQRGYNEQFF TGTGCCAGCAGCCCGTTCCAACGGGGATACAATGAGCAGTTCTTC
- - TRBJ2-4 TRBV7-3 CASRPPPDSNLAKNIQYF TGTGCCAGCAGGCCGCCCCCCGACAGTAACTTAGCCAAAAACATTCAGTACTTC
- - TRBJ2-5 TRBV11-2 CASSLGRLGRQETQYF TGTGCCAGCAGCTTAGGTCGACTAGGACGCCAAGAGACCCAGTACTTC
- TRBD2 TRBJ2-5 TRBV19 CASSPEDLAGVETQYF TGTGCCAGTAGTCCCGAAGACTTAGCGGGAGTGGAGACCCAGTACTTC
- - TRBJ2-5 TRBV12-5 CASGLIGGRGQETQYF TGTGCTAGTGGTTTGATAGGGGGACGGGGTCAAGAGACCCAGTACTTC
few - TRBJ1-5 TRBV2 CASSPRWGFGEQPQHF TGTGCCAGCAGTCCACGCTGGGGGTTTGGGGAACAGCCCCAGCATTTT
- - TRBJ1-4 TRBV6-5 CASRFQSGQNEKLFF TGTGCCAGCAGGTTTCAGTCTGGACAGAATGAAAAACTGTTTTTT
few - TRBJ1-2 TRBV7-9 CASSATRVYGYTF TGTGCCAGCAGCGCTACAAGAGTCTATGGCTACACCTTC
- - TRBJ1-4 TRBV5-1 CASSRPEGMTNEKLFF TGCGCCAGCAGCAGACCAGAGGGGATGACTAATGAAAAACTGTTTTTT
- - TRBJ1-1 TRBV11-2 CASSYTMNTEAFF TGTGCCAGCAGCTATACCATGAACACTGAAGCTTTCTTT
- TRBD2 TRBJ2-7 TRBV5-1 CASSYRGGASLDEQYF TGCGCCAGCAGCTACCGGGGGGGAGCGTCTCTTGACGAGCAGTACTTC
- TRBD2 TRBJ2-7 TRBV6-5 CASSYSSGSLDEQYF TGTGCCAGCAGTTACTCGAGCGGGAGTCTCGACGAGCAGTACTTC
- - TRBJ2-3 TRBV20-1 CSALSTDTQYF TGCAGTGCCCTTAGCACAGATACGCAGTATTTT
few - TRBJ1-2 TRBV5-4 CASSLVHGNYGYTF TGTGCCAGCAGCTTGGTCCACGGGAACTATGGCTACACCTTC
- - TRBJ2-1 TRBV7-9 CASSLDFGVSSYNEQFF TGTGCCAGCAGCTTAGATTTCGGGGTTAGCTCCTACAATGAGCAGTTCTTC
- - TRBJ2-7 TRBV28 CASSSGHTGFYEQYF TGTGCCAGCAGTTCAGGTCATACAGGGTTCTACGAGCAGTACTTC
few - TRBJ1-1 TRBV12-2 CASRCPGTEKNTEAFF TGTGCAAGTCGCTGCCCCGGGACGGAGAAGAACACTGAAGCTTTCTTT
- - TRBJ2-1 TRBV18 CASSPYSREGLAASPFF TGTGCCAGCTCACCATATTCTCGAGAGGGCCTTGCCGCGTCACCGTTCTTC
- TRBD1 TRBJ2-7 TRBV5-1 CASRTDRAPYEQYF TGCGCCAGCAGAACGGACAGGGCCCCCTACGAGCAGTACTTC
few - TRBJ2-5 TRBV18 CASSPTTEETQYF TGTGCCAGCTCACCAACGACAGAAGAGACCCAGTACTTC
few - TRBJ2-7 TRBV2 CASSETEQYF TGTGCCAGCAGTGAAACAGAGCAGTACTTC
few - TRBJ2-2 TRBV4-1 CASSRRRSANTGELFF TGCGCCAGCAGCCGAAGACGGTCCGCGAACACCGGGGAGCTGTTTTTT
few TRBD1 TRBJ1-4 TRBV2 CASSATGAFNEKLFF TGTGCCAGCAGTGCTACAGGGGCCTTTAATGAAAAACTGTTTTTT
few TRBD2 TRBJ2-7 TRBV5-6 CASTGLAGGKEKYF TGTGCCAGCACCGGACTAGCGGGAGGAAAGGAAAAGTACTTC
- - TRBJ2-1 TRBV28 CASRARRRAGLGEQFF TGTGCCAGCAGAGCCAGACGGAGGGCGGGATTGGGTGAGCAGTTCTTC
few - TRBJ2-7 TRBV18 CASSPQAETSYEQYF TGTGCCAGCTCACCTCAGGCGGAGACCTCCTACGAGCAGTACTTC
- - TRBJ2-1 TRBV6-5 CASSSTRNEQFF TGTGCCAGCAGTTCGACTAGGAATGAGCAGTTCTTC
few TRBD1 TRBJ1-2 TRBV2 CASSDRGRIYGYTF TGTGCCAGCAGTGACAGGGGGCGAATCTATGGCTACACCTTC
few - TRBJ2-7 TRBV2 CASAPIIGASYEQYF TGTGCCAGCGCCCCCATTATAGGGGCCTCCTACGAGCAGTACTTC
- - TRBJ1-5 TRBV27 CASSLRYDQPQHF TGTGCCAGCAGTTTACGTTATGATCAGCCCCAGCATTTT
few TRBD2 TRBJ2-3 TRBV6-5 CASSYVTGGGTDTQYF TGTGCCAGCAGTTACGTGACGGGAGGGGGCACAGATACGCAGTATTTT
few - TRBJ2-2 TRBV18 CASSPVTAGELFF TGTGCCAGCTCACCAGTGACTGCCGGGGAGCTGTTTTTT